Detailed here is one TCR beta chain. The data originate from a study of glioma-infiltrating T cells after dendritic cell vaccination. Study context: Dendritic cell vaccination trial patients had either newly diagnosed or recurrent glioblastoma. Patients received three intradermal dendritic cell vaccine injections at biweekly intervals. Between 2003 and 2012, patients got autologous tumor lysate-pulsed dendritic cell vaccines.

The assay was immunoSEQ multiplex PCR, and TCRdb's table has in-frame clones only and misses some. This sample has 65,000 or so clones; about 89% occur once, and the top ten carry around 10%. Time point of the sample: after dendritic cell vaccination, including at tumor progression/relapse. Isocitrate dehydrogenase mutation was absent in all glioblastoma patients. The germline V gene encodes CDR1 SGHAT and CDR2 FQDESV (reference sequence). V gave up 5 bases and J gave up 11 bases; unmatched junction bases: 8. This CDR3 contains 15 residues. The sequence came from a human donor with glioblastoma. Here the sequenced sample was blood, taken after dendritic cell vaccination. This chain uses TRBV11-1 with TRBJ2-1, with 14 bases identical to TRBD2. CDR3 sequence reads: CASSLGTSGSVKQFF. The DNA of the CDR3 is TGTGCCAGCAGCCTCGGGACTAGCGGGAGTGTAAAGCAGTTCTTC.